Listed below are T cell receptor beta chains from one sample, sequenced in a study of early T cells in non-severe SARS-CoV-2 infection. One entry per CDR3 protein results from TCRdb running MiXCR on the 5' RACE reads. The sample has some 57,000 distinct CDR3 sequences, roughly a tenth seen once; the top ten hold about 4.4%. Material: whole blood. These receptor sequences come from an adult who was a healthcare worker with PCR-confirmed SARS-CoV-2 infection or an uninfected control (not recorded which). Both conserved end residues are part of each CDR3. A D gene is named only where the DNA matches it firmly. Clone size is stated in some rows and not others, as once, few, many or a class when expanded.

>TRBJ2-3|15|TRBV6-2/TRBV6-3|many|-
CASRPPGGFTDTQYF
TGTGCCAGCAGGCCACCGGGGGGCTTCACAGATACGCAGTATTTT
>TRBJ2-1|13|TRBV4-2|many|-
CASSQEWTPEQFF
TGTGCCAGCAGCCAAGAGTGGACACCCGAGCAGTTCTTC
>TRBJ2-7|15|TRBV4-3|many|TRBD2
CASSQWTSGRDEQYF
TGCGCCAGCAGCCAATGGACTAGCGGGAGGGACGAGCAGTACTTC
>TRBJ2-7|16|TRBV18|-|-
CASSPTTGNGVYEQYF
TGTGCCAGCTCACCGACTACAGGGAATGGAGTCTACGAGCAGTACTTC
>TRBJ2-1|11|TRBV29-1|many|-
CSGILGNEQFF
TGCAGCGGGATACTTGGCAATGAGCAGTTCTTC
>TRBJ1-1|13|TRBV28|-|-
CASILQGNTEAFF
TGTGCCAGCATCCTACAGGGGAACACTGAAGCTTTCTTT
>TRBJ2-7|13|TRBV6-2/TRBV6-3|many|TRBD1
CASRWTGTYEQYF
TGTGCCAGCAGGTGGACAGGGACATACGAGCAGTACTTC
>TRBJ1-1|16|TRBV3-1|-|TRBD1
CASSQSDRPSLAEAFF
TGTGCCAGCAGCCAATCGGACAGGCCCTCGCTGGCTGAAGCTTTCTTT
>TRBJ2-2|13|TRBV5-1|few|-
CASELGNTGELFF
TGCGCCAGCGAATTGGGCAACACCGGGGAGCTGTTTTTT
>TRBJ2-1|17|TRBV27|many|-
CASSSWDFPSGYNEQFF
TGTGCCAGCAGTTCATGGGACTTTCCCTCGGGTTACAATGAGCAGTTCTTC
>TRBJ2-3|14|TRBV2|-|-
CASSSQGGTDTQYF
TGTGCCAGCAGTTCCCAAGGGGGAACAGATACGCAGTATTTT
>TRBJ2-1|16|TRBV6-4|many|TRBD2
CASSDSGTSGYNEQFF
TGTGCCAGCAGTGACTCGGGGACTAGCGGGTACAATGAGCAGTTCTTC
>TRBJ2-7|13|TRBV5-1|-|-
CASSPRDGYEQYF
TGCGCCAGCAGCCCCCGGGACGGCTACGAGCAGTACTTC
>TRBJ1-4|15|TRBV5-1|few|-
CASSLFARTNEKLFF
TGCGCCAGCAGCTTGTTCGCGCGAACTAATGAAAAACTGTTTTTT
>TRBJ2-5|12|TRBV30|many|-
CAWSVKDGTQYF
TGTGCCTGGAGTGTTAAGGACGGGACCCAGTACTTC
>TRBJ1-1|13|TRBV18|many|-
CASSPAWATEAFF
TGTGCCAGCTCACCGGCCTGGGCCACTGAAGCTTTCTTT
>TRBJ2-7|14|TRBV13|-|TRBD1
CASSLPGGFYEQYF
TGTGCCAGCAGCTTACCAGGGGGCTTCTACGAGCAGTACTTC
>TRBJ1-1|13|TRBV5-1|many|-
CASSVEKNTEAFF
TGCGCCAGCAGCGTAGAAAAGAACACTGAAGCTTTCTTT
>TRBJ1-4|14|TRBV25-1|many|TRBD1
CASSWTGMSEKLFF
TGTGCCAGCAGTTGGACAGGGATGAGTGAAAAACTGTTTTTT
>TRBJ1-5|15|TRBV2|-|-
CASSEMGQGGQPQHF
TGTGCCAGCAGTGAAATGGGTCAGGGCGGCCAGCCCCAGCATTTT
>TRBJ2-2|13|TRBV3-1|-|-
CASSLRNTGELFF
TGTGCCAGCAGCCTCAGAAACACCGGGGAGCTGTTTTTT
>TRBJ2-7|14|TRBV20-1|many|-
CSARDIGPADEQYF
TGCAGTGCTAGAGACATTGGCCCGGCGGACGAGCAGTACTTC
>TRBJ1-1|15|TRBV5-1|few|-
CASSLTGRGFAEAFF
TGCGCCAGCAGCTTGACGGGCAGGGGTTTCGCTGAAGCTTTCTTT
>TRBJ1-4|14|TRBV7-6|many|TRBD1
CASSLGQSVEKLFF
TGTGCCAGCAGCCTGGGACAGTCTGTCGAAAAACTGTTTTTT
>TRBJ1-5|13|TRBV12-3/TRBV12-4|few|-
CASSLAGNQPQHF
TGTGCCAGCAGTTTAGCCGGTAATCAGCCCCAGCATTTT
>TRBJ2-5|14|TRBV5-4|many|-
CASSASPIQETQYF
TGTGCCAGCAGCGCGAGTCCGATCCAAGAGACCCAGTACTTC
>TRBJ1-2|16|TRBV6-5|few|-
CASSINPSANGYGYTF
TGTGCCAGCAGTATAAACCCTTCGGCCAACGGCTATGGCTACACCTTC
>TRBJ2-7|14|TRBV7-2|many|TRBD2
CASSARLAGHEQYF
TGTGCCAGCAGCGCCAGACTAGCGGGCCACGAGCAGTACTTC
>TRBJ2-2|15|TRBV18|-|-
CASSRLDQNTGELFF
TGTGCCAGCTCACGACTGGACCAGAACACCGGGGAGCTGTTTTTT
>TRBJ2-7|13|TRBV12-3/TRBV12-4|many|-
CASRRSSNYEQYF
TGTGCCAGCAGGAGATCTTCGAACTACGAGCAGTACTTC
>TRBJ2-6|17|TRBV21-1|many|-
CASRRDRAFSGANVLTF
TGTGCCAGCAGAAGGGATAGGGCTTTCTCTGGGGCCAACGTCCTGACTTTC
>TRBJ1-2|12|TRBV19|-|TRBD1
CASAGQGYGYTF
TGTGCCAGCGCGGGACAGGGTTATGGCTACACCTTC
>TRBJ2-7|10|TRBV29-1|few|-
CSGGFYEQYF
TGCAGCGGGGGGTTCTACGAGCAGTACTTC
>TRBJ2-1|13|TRBV3-1|few|-
CASSHRPAHEQFF
TGTGCCAGCAGCCACCGACCCGCCCATGAGCAGTTCTTC
>TRBJ1-1|15|TRBV5-1|few|-
CASSLESGLNTEAFF
TGCGCCAGCAGCTTGGAGTCAGGACTGAACACTGAAGCTTTCTTT
>TRBJ1-2|13|TRBV20-1|many|-
CSALTGRNYGYTF
TGCAGTGCCTTAACAGGGAGGAACTATGGCTACACCTTC
>TRBJ1-1|13|TRBV7-9|few|-
CASSLVTNTEAFF
TGTGCCAGCAGCTTAGTGACGAACACTGAAGCTTTCTTT
>TRBJ1-6|15|TRBV27|few|TRBD1
CASSRTGPYNSPLHF
TGTGCCAGCAGTAGGACAGGGCCCTATAATTCACCCCTCCACTTT
>TRBJ1-2|14|TRBV7-3|-|-
CASSLTGRDYGYTF
TGTGCCAGCAGCTTAACAGGGCGGGACTATGGCTACACCTTC
>TRBJ2-4|15|TRBV19|many|-
CASSIYGGAKNIQYF
TGTGCCAGTAGTATATATGGGGGAGCCAAAAACATTCAGTACTTC
>TRBJ2-1|19|TRBV20-1|-|TRBD2
CSARPGLAGGLSSYNEQFF
TGCAGTGCTCGTCCAGGACTAGCGGGGGGGCTAAGCTCCTACAATGAGCAGTTCTTC
>TRBJ1-2|14|TRBV20-1|many|TRBD1
CSARGLQGNYGYTF
TGCAGTGCTAGGGGTTTACAGGGGAACTATGGCTACACCTTC
>TRBJ2-7|15|TRBV12-3/TRBV12-4|few|-
CASSSTDGYSYEQYF
TGTGCCAGCAGCTCGACGGACGGATACTCCTACGAGCAGTACTTC
>TRBJ2-1|19|TRBV7-2|few|-
CASSLLWDTRSGLYNEQFF
TGTGCCAGCAGCTTACTTTGGGACACCCGGAGCGGGCTCTACAATGAGCAGTTCTTC
>TRBJ1-5|14|TRBV5-6|-|-
CASSLGALNQPQHF
TGTGCCAGCAGCTTGGGGGCGCTTAATCAGCCCCAGCATTTT
>TRBJ2-6|16|TRBV19|many|TRBD2
CASSINGRAGANVLTF
TGTGCCAGTAGTATAAACGGGAGGGCTGGGGCCAACGTCCTGACTTTC
>TRBJ2-5|16|TRBV27|many|-
CASSSLRAGGKETQYF
TGTGCCAGCAGTTCCCTCCGAGCTGGAGGTAAAGAGACCCAGTACTTC
>TRBJ1-2|13|TRBV3-1|few|-
CASSQRSPGGYTF
TGTGCCAGCAGCCAACGATCCCCAGGCGGCTACACCTTC
>TRBJ2-3|16|TRBV7-9|many|TRBD2
CASSLVGGGATDTQYF
TGTGCCAGCAGCTTAGTCGGCGGGGGGGCCACAGATACGCAGTATTTT
>TRBJ2-3|14|TRBV5-6|few|-
CASSLRASTDTQYF
TGTGCCAGCAGCTTGCGGGCTAGCACAGATACGCAGTATTTT
>TRBJ2-1|13|TRBV6-4|many|-
CASSDSSHNEQFF
TGTGCCAGCAGTGACTCGTCGCACAATGAGCAGTTCTTC
>TRBJ1-4|12|TRBV5-5|many|-
CASSLVNEKLFF
TGTGCCAGCAGCTTGGTTAATGAAAAACTGTTTTTT